A selection of T cell receptor beta chains follows, all from one sample in a study of blood T cell repertoires in COVID-19. The method was immunoSEQ multiplex PCR; TCRdb's version includes in-frame clones alone and lacks a portion of them. The data show some 140,000 clones, with around 80% seen just once and approximately 3.5% held by the top ten. The sequenced material came from peripheral blood. All receptors derive from a man aged 60 to 69 with acute or convalescent COVID-19. Both conserved end residues are part of each CDR3. Fields, in order: V gene, CDR3 length, D gene, clone size, J gene, CDR3 protein, CDR3 DNA. The D gene is left open where the match is weak. Not all rows give a size; the values are once, few, many and, for expanded clones, a class.

v_gene: TRBV24-1; len: 15; d_gene: -; abundance: -; j_gene: TRBJ1-1; CDR3aa: CATSDSRGGDTEAFF; CDR3nt: TGTGCCACCAGTGATTCCCGGGGGGGGGACACTGAAGCTTTCTTT
v_gene: TRBV28; len: 15; d_gene: -; abundance: -; j_gene: TRBJ1-5; CDR3aa: CASSLPNSKNQPQHF; CDR3nt: TGTGCCAGCAGTTTGCCTAATAGCAAGAATCAGCCCCAGCATTTT
v_gene: TRBV28; len: 14; d_gene: -; abundance: -; j_gene: TRBJ1-1; CDR3aa: CASSKDRRNTEAFF; CDR3nt: TGTGCCAGCAGCAAGGACAGAAGGAACACTGAAGCTTTCTTT
v_gene: TRBV7-3; len: 13; d_gene: TRBD1; abundance: -; j_gene: TRBJ1-1; CDR3aa: CASSPDRATEAFF; CDR3nt: TGTGCCAGCAGCCCCGACAGGGCTACTGAAGCTTTCTTT
v_gene: TRBV4-2; len: 17; d_gene: -; abundance: -; j_gene: TRBJ2-6; CDR3aa: CASSQRQGGSGANVLTF; CDR3nt: TGTGCCAGCAGCCAAAGGCAGGGGGGCTCTGGGGCCAACGTCCTGACTTTC
v_gene: TRBV10-3; len: 15; d_gene: TRBD1; abundance: few; j_gene: TRBJ1-5; CDR3aa: CAISEDRGVNQPQHF; CDR3nt: TGTGCCATCAGTGAGGACAGGGGAGTCAATCAGCCCCAGCATTTT
v_gene: TRBV3-1/TRBV3-2; len: 15; d_gene: TRBD2; abundance: -; j_gene: TRBJ2-5; CDR3aa: CASSRSGSHQETQYF; CDR3nt: TGTGCCAGCAGCCGTAGCGGGAGCCACCAAGAGACCCAGTACTTC
v_gene: TRBV7-2; len: 13; d_gene: TRBD1; abundance: few; j_gene: TRBJ1-2; CDR3aa: CASSWGRQGGYTF; CDR3nt: TGTGCCAGCAGCTGGGGACGACAGGGCGGCTACACCTTC
v_gene: TRBV2; len: 11; d_gene: -; abundance: -; j_gene: TRBJ2-7; CDR3aa: CASSPSYEQYF; CDR3nt: TGTGCCAGCAGTCCGTCCTACGAGCAGTACTTC
v_gene: TRBV19; len: 13; d_gene: -; abundance: -; j_gene: TRBJ2-7; CDR3aa: CASSQVGHYEQYF; CDR3nt: TGTGCCAGTAGCCAAGTTGGCCACTACGAGCAGTACTTC
v_gene: TRBV2; len: 14; d_gene: -; abundance: -; j_gene: TRBJ1-5; CDR3aa: CASSVGRGNQPQHF; CDR3nt: TGTGCCAGCAGTGTAGGGCGGGGCAATCAGCCCCAGCATTTT
v_gene: TRBV2; len: 16; d_gene: -; abundance: -; j_gene: TRBJ2-6; CDR3aa: CASRKDQGSGANVLTF; CDR3nt: TGTGCCAGCAGAAAAGATCAGGGCTCTGGGGCCAACGTCCTGACTTTC
v_gene: TRBV6-5; len: 15; d_gene: TRBD1; abundance: -; j_gene: TRBJ2-5; CDR3aa: CASSNSGTARGTQYF; CDR3nt: TGTGCCAGCAGTAATTCCGGGACAGCCCGGGGGACCCAGTACTTC
v_gene: TRBV19; len: 13; d_gene: -; abundance: -; j_gene: TRBJ1-1; CDR3aa: CASRNGINTEAFF; CDR3nt: TGTGCCAGTAGAAACGGGATCAACACTGAAGCTTTCTTT
v_gene: TRBV28; len: 11; d_gene: -; abundance: -; j_gene: TRBJ1-1; CDR3aa: CASGNPTEAFF; CDR3nt: TGTGCCAGCGGCAATCCCACTGAAGCTTTCTTT
v_gene: TRBV5-1; len: 14; d_gene: -; abundance: -; j_gene: TRBJ2-1; CDR3aa: CASSLDSQYNEQFF; CDR3nt: TGCGCCAGCAGCCTGGACAGCCAGTACAATGAGCAGTTCTTC
v_gene: TRBV7-2; len: 15; d_gene: -; abundance: -; j_gene: TRBJ2-3; CDR3aa: CASSSSQGPTDTQYF; CDR3nt: TGTGCCAGCAGCTCATCACAGGGCCCCACAGATACGCAGTATTTT
v_gene: TRBV5-1; len: 18; d_gene: TRBD1; abundance: -; j_gene: TRBJ2-3; CDR3aa: CASSTALRQGPSTDTQYF; CDR3nt: TGCGCCAGCAGCACCGCACTCCGACAGGGGCCTAGCACAGATACGCAGTATTTT
v_gene: TRBV15; len: 12; d_gene: TRBD1; abundance: -; j_gene: TRBJ2-7; CDR3aa: CATPSGQYEQYF; CDR3nt: TGTGCCACCCCATCGGGACAGTACGAGCAGTACTTC
v_gene: TRBV9; len: 14; d_gene: TRBD2; abundance: -; j_gene: TRBJ2-1; CDR3aa: CASSPPTSGNEQFF; CDR3nt: TGTGCCAGCAGCCCCCCGACTAGCGGGAATGAGCAGTTCTTC
v_gene: TRBV20-1; len: 12; d_gene: -; abundance: -; j_gene: TRBJ2-2; CDR3aa: CSASTDTGELFF; CDR3nt: TGCAGTGCTAGTACAGATACCGGGGAGCTGTTTTTT
v_gene: TRBV5-4; len: 16; d_gene: -; abundance: -; j_gene: TRBJ2-1; CDR3aa: CASTRGTPGTYNEQFF; CDR3nt: TGTGCCAGCACCAGGGGGACTCCCGGCACCTACAATGAGCAGTTCTTC
v_gene: TRBV11-2; len: 17; d_gene: TRBD2; abundance: -; j_gene: TRBJ2-1; CDR3aa: CASSLDLGLAGVNEQFF; CDR3nt: TGTGCCAGCAGCTTAGATCTGGGACTAGCGGGAGTTAATGAGCAGTTCTTC
v_gene: TRBV7-2; len: 14; d_gene: -; abundance: -; j_gene: TRBJ1-1; CDR3aa: CASSAGLRDTEAFF; CDR3nt: TGTGCCAGCAGCGCGGGGCTCAGGGACACTGAAGCTTTCTTT
v_gene: TRBV6-5; len: 14; d_gene: TRBD1; abundance: -; j_gene: TRBJ1-2; CDR3aa: CASRPGTGSYGYTF; CDR3nt: TGTGCCAGCAGACCCGGGACAGGGAGCTATGGCTACACCTTC
v_gene: TRBV5-1; len: 14; d_gene: -; abundance: -; j_gene: TRBJ2-6; CDR3aa: CASNRFSGANVLTF; CDR3nt: TGCGCCAGCAACCGGTTTTCTGGGGCCAACGTCCTGACTTTC
v_gene: TRBV3-1/TRBV3-2; len: 14; d_gene: -; abundance: -; j_gene: TRBJ1-6; CDR3aa: CASSHITENSPLHF; CDR3nt: TGTGCCAGCAGCCATATAACGGAGAATTCACCCCTCCACTTT
v_gene: TRBV14; len: 17; d_gene: TRBD1; abundance: -; j_gene: TRBJ1-6; CDR3aa: CASSQRTGSSYNSPLHF; CDR3nt: TGTGCCAGCAGCCAACGGACAGGGAGCTCCTATAATTCACCCCTCCACTTT
v_gene: TRBV4-2; len: 15; d_gene: -; abundance: -; j_gene: TRBJ2-7; CDR3aa: CASSQGGLAADEQYF; CDR3nt: TGTGCCAGCAGCCAAGGCGGGCTAGCAGCGGACGAGCAGTACTTC
v_gene: TRBV27; len: 14; d_gene: TRBD2; abundance: few; j_gene: TRBJ2-7; CDR3aa: CASRRAGGRGEQYF; CDR3nt: TGTGCCAGCAGACGGGCGGGAGGGCGTGGCGAGCAGTACTTC
v_gene: TRBV2; len: 13; d_gene: -; abundance: -; j_gene: TRBJ2-7; CDR3aa: CASSIRQDYEQYF; CDR3nt: TGTGCCAGCAGTATACGACAGGACTACGAGCAGTACTTC
v_gene: TRBV19; len: 14; d_gene: -; abundance: few; j_gene: TRBJ2-4; CDR3aa: CASSIVGGKNIQYF; CDR3nt: TGTGCCAGTAGTATAGTAGGGGGCAAAAACATTCAGTACTTC
v_gene: TRBV20-1; len: 13; d_gene: -; abundance: -; j_gene: TRBJ1-4; CDR3aa: CSASMGPREKLFF; CDR3nt: TGCAGTGCTAGTATGGGGCCACGGGAAAAACTGTTTTTT
v_gene: TRBV6-1; len: 15; d_gene: TRBD2; abundance: -; j_gene: TRBJ2-1; CDR3aa: CASSVAGGPGNEQFF; CDR3nt: TGTGCCAGCAGTGTAGCGGGAGGGCCAGGGAATGAGCAGTTCTTC
v_gene: TRBV25-1; len: 14; d_gene: TRBD1; abundance: -; j_gene: TRBJ1-5; CDR3aa: CASRETGLNQPQHF; CDR3nt: TGTGCCAGCAGGGAGACAGGGCTCAATCAGCCCCAGCATTTT
v_gene: TRBV6-5; len: 15; d_gene: -; abundance: -; j_gene: TRBJ2-2; CDR3aa: CASSYSRGGTGELFF; CDR3nt: TGTGCCAGCAGTTACTCGCGAGGGGGCACCGGGGAGCTGTTTTTT
v_gene: TRBV3-1/TRBV3-2; len: 14; d_gene: TRBD1; abundance: once; j_gene: TRBJ1-5; CDR3aa: CASSQTGMGQPQHF; CDR3nt: TGTGCCAGCAGCCAGACAGGGATGGGTCAGCCCCAGCATTTT
v_gene: TRBV5-4; len: 15; d_gene: TRBD2; abundance: -; j_gene: TRBJ2-5; CDR3aa: CASSLGGGGQETQYF; CDR3nt: TGTGCCAGCAGCTTGGGGGGCGGGGGACAAGAGACCCAGTACTTC
v_gene: TRBV6-5; len: 14; d_gene: TRBD1; abundance: -; j_gene: TRBJ1-3; CDR3aa: CASSLGTAGNTIYF; CDR3nt: TGTGCCAGCAGCCTCGGGACAGCTGGAAACACCATATATTTT
v_gene: TRBV5-1; len: 15; d_gene: TRBD2; abundance: -; j_gene: TRBJ2-1; CDR3aa: CASSVGTSVYNEQFF; CDR3nt: TGCGCCAGCAGCGTTGGGACTAGCGTATACAATGAGCAGTTCTTC
v_gene: TRBV27; len: 14; d_gene: TRBD1; abundance: -; j_gene: TRBJ1-4; CDR3aa: CASSKTGANEKLFF; CDR3nt: TGTGCCAGCAGCAAGACAGGGGCTAATGAAAAACTGTTTTTT
v_gene: TRBV7-2; len: 15; d_gene: -; abundance: -; j_gene: TRBJ1-3; CDR3aa: CASSLAQKAGNTIYF; CDR3nt: TGTGCCAGCAGCTTAGCCCAGAAAGCTGGAAACACCATATATTTT
v_gene: TRBV27; len: 17; d_gene: TRBD1; abundance: -; j_gene: TRBJ2-4; CDR3aa: CASSLGQGAAAKNIQYF; CDR3nt: TGTGCCAGCAGTTTAGGACAGGGGGCCGCGGCCAAAAACATTCAGTACTTC
v_gene: TRBV25-1; len: 12; d_gene: -; abundance: -; j_gene: TRBJ1-2; CDR3aa: CASSANNYGYTF; CDR3nt: TGTGCCAGCAGTGCCAATAACTATGGCTACACCTTC
v_gene: TRBV30; len: 14; d_gene: -; abundance: -; j_gene: TRBJ2-2; CDR3aa: CAWSPLLGTGELFF; CDR3nt: TGTGCCTGGAGCCCCCTACTTGGCACCGGGGAGCTGTTTTTT
v_gene: TRBV7-6; len: 14; d_gene: -; abundance: once; j_gene: TRBJ1-1; CDR3aa: CASSLEGEATEAFF; CDR3nt: TGTGCCAGCAGCTTAGAAGGGGAGGCCACTGAAGCTTTCTTT
v_gene: TRBV10-3; len: 13; d_gene: TRBD1; abundance: -; j_gene: TRBJ1-4; CDR3aa: CAIGPGGNEKLFF; CDR3nt: TGTGCCATCGGGCCAGGGGGTAATGAAAAACTGTTTTTT
v_gene: TRBV6-2/TRBV6-3; len: 15; d_gene: -; abundance: -; j_gene: TRBJ1-1; CDR3aa: CASSGLTGMNTEAFF; CDR3nt: TGTGCCAGCAGTGGACTTACAGGGATGAACACTGAAGCTTTCTTT
v_gene: TRBV24-1; len: 13; d_gene: -; abundance: -; j_gene: TRBJ2-7; CDR3aa: CATSATDRYEQYF; CDR3nt: TGTGCCACCAGTGCTACTGACAGGTACGAGCAGTACTTC
v_gene: TRBV7-2; len: 16; d_gene: TRBD2; abundance: few; j_gene: TRBJ2-7; CDR3aa: CASTSSVAGVIGEQYF; CDR3nt: TGTGCCAGCACCTCATCCGTAGCGGGAGTAATCGGGGAGCAGTACTTC
v_gene: TRBV7-2; len: 18; d_gene: TRBD2; abundance: -; j_gene: TRBJ2-3; CDR3aa: CASTSSRLAGGAVDTQYF; CDR3nt: TGTGCCAGCACCTCCTCGAGGCTAGCGGGGGGGGCGGTAGATACGCAGTATTTT
v_gene: TRBV28; len: 15; d_gene: TRBD2; abundance: once; j_gene: TRBJ2-3; CDR3aa: CASSSGLAGADTQYF; CDR3nt: TGTGCCAGCAGTTCAGGACTAGCGGGAGCAGATACGCAGTATTTT
v_gene: TRBV28; len: 15; d_gene: -; abundance: -; j_gene: TRBJ1-5; CDR3aa: CASSPQTLLNQPQHF; CDR3nt: TGTGCCAGCAGCCCCCAGACACTCCTCAATCAGCCCCAGCATTTT
v_gene: TRBV7-9; len: 13; d_gene: -; abundance: -; j_gene: TRBJ1-3; CDR3aa: CASSIFPGNTIYF; CDR3nt: TGTGCCAGCAGTATCTTCCCCGGAAACACCATATATTTT
v_gene: TRBV4-2; len: 15; d_gene: TRBD2; abundance: -; j_gene: TRBJ2-5; CDR3aa: CASTRTSGSKETQYF; CDR3nt: TGTGCCAGCACTCGGACTAGCGGGAGTAAAGAGACCCAGTACTTC
v_gene: TRBV14; len: 14; d_gene: TRBD1; abundance: -; j_gene: TRBJ1-2; CDR3aa: CASSRPGQGNGYTF; CDR3nt: TGTGCCAGCAGCCGTCCGGGACAGGGGAACGGCTACACCTTC
v_gene: TRBV6-1; len: 16; d_gene: TRBD1; abundance: -; j_gene: TRBJ2-7; CDR3aa: CASSEAWRQGSYEQYF; CDR3nt: TGTGCCAGCAGTGAAGCCTGGCGACAGGGCTCCTACGAGCAGTACTTC